The entry below describes one T cell receptor beta chain. The antigen is unknown. This entry comes from a study of STAT3 mutations in large granular lymphocyte leukemia. This CDR3 region has 16 residues. Germline values: CDR1 KGHSH, CDR2 LQKENI. V was shortened by 3 bases and J by 0 bases, with 12 bases between the two germline ends. Here immunoSEQ multiplex PCR was the method, and the copy in TCRdb shows in-frame clones only, minus some. The sample contains 4,500 to 6,000 clones, roughly 90% of which appear only once. Study outcomes and limitations: In T-cell large granular lymphocyte leukemia, about half of patients showed multiple immunodominant subclonotypes.

The TCR originated in a human donor with T large granular lymphocyte leukemia. Some clones in this sample may be carry-over from other donors' samples. The sequencing sample was made of PBMCs. The V call is TRBV18, the J call TRBJ1-3; D ambiguous. The CDR3 protein is CASSPAARFSGNTIYF. The CDR3 DNA follows: TGTGCCAGCTCACCCGCAGCGCGATTCTCTGGAAACACCATATATTTT.